The subject of this entry is one T cell receptor beta chain. As handled by the study authors: Amplified reference gene primers provided the basis for estimating nucleated cell counts. The repertoire was sequenced with immunoSEQ multiplex PCR; TCRdb's copy has only in-frame clones and lacks some. V, J and clone size are those of that table, while D and trimming were read from the DNA. This sample carries around 250,000 clones, almost 85% of them seen once, and the ten largest clones take around 2%. The sample belongs to a study of blood T cell repertoires in COVID-19. The wider study: Samples representing acute and convalescent COVID-19 were sourced from the United States, Italy and Spain. Sources were T cells, B-cell-depleted T cells, or PBMCs; the material itself was cDNA or gDNA.

Unmatched junction bases numbered 14, after V lost 1 base and J lost 4 bases. CDR3 length equals 18 residues. Germline CDR1 GTSNPN, CDR2 SVGIG (reference sequence). V usage is TRBV30 and J usage is TRBJ2-2; 8 nucleotides line up with TRBD1. Sequencing input: peripheral blood. The clonotype was recovered from a woman at least 80 years old with acute or convalescent COVID-19. CDR3 protein: CAWSDLGDRRGVTGELFF. DNA for the CDR3: TGTGCCTGGAGTGACTTGGGGGACAGGAGAGGGGTCACCGGGGAGCTGTTTTTT. The full variable domain, its missing parts supplied by reference TRBV30 and TRBJ2-2, is SQTIHQWPATLVQPVGSPLSLECTVEGTSNPNLYWYRQAAGRGLQLLFYSVGIGQISSEVPQNLSASRPQDRQFILSSKKLLLSDSGFYLCAWSDLGDRRGVTGELFFGEGSRLTVL.